The clone carrying this T cell receptor beta chain has only a few counts. The data stem from a study of blood T cell repertoires in COVID-19. The table came from immunoSEQ multiplex PCR; TCRdb's copy has only in-frame clones and leaves some out. The sample consists of some 180,000 clones, roughly 89% of them appearing once. The source is a man aged 40-50 years with acute or convalescent COVID-19. Sequencing input: peripheral blood.

The CDR3 DNA is TGTGCCTGGAGTGGGACAGGGATTACCGAAGCTTTCTTT. Protein: CAWSGTGITEAFF. The chain joins TRBV30 to TRBJ1-1; 8 nucleotides align to TRBD1. J was trimmed by 8 bases and V by 1 base; bases with no gene match: 6. CDR1 and CDR2 from the germline V gene are GTSNPN and SVGIG (reference sequence). The CDR3 has 13 amino acids.